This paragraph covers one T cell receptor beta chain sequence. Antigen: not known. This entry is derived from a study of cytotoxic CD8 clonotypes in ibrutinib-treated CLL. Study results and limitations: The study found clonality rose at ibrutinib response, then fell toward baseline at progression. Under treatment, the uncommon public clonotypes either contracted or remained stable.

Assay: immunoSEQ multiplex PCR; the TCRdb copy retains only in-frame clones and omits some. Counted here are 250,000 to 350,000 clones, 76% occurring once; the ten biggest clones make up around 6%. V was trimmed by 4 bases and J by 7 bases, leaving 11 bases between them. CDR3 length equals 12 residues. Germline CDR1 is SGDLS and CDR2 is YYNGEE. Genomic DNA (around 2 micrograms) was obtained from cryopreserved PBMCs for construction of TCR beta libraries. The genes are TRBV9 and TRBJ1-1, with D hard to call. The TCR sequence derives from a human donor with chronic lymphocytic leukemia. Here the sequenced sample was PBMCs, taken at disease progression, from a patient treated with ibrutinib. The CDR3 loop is CASSFRWDEAFF. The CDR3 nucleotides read TGTGCCAGCAGCTTTCGGTGGGATGAAGCTTTCTTT.